This is a list of T cell receptor beta chains from one sample in a study of shared clonotypes between healthy human individuals. Method: immunoSEQ multiplex PCR; TCRdb's copy keeps in-frame clones and lacks some. Counted here are roughly 810,000 clones, around 96% occurring once; the ten biggest clones make up around 0.21%. Sequences were obtained from naive CD8+ T cells sorted from blood. The receptors here all came from a young man in good health. Both conserved end residues are part of each CDR3. The D gene is left open where the match is weak. Size is omitted from some rows. Given values are once, few, many or a class for expanded clones.

d_gene,j_gene,v_gene,abundance,CDR3nt,CDR3aa
TRBD1,TRBJ2-4,TRBV5-1,.,TGCGCCAGCAGCACGGGACAGGGGGCTCGGATTCAGTACTTC,CASSTGQGARIQYF
TRBD2,TRBJ2-7,TRBV7-9,.,TGTGCCAGCAGCCTGGGTCTAGCGGGAGAAGGGGCATACGAGCAGTACTTC,CASSLGLAGEGAYEQYF
.,TRBJ2-7,TRBV9,.,TGTGCCAGCGCGGTAAGGGACTCTGATACCTACGAGCAGTACTTC,CASAVRDSDTYEQYF
TRBD1,TRBJ2-1,TRBV10-1,once,TGCGCCAGCAGTGAACCTTCACAGGGGGGATACAATGAGCAGTTCTTC,CASSEPSQGGYNEQFF
TRBD2,TRBJ2-1,TRBV11-3,.,TGTGCCAGCAGCTTAGGAGAGGCGGGAGTAGGCAATGAGCAGTTCTTC,CASSLGEAGVGNEQFF
TRBD1,TRBJ1-3,TRBV19,.,TGTGCCAGTGGGGCAGGGGGTGGAAACACCATATATTTT,CASGAGGGNTIYF
TRBD2,TRBJ2-1,TRBV7-2,.,TGTGCCAGCAGCGTTAGCGGGAGGGCACTTCTGAATGGGGAGCAGTTCTTC,CASSVSGRALLNGEQFF
TRBD2,TRBJ2-7,TRBV5-6,.,TGTGCCAGCAGCTCGACTAGCGGGACGGGGACCCCCCCCTACGAGCAGTACTTC,CASSSTSGTGTPPYEQYF
.,TRBJ2-1,TRBV15,once,TGTGCCACGCTCGATACCTCCTACAATGAGCAGTTCTTC,CATLDTSYNEQFF
.,TRBJ1-5,TRBV10-2,.,TGCGCCAGCACGGGGGACCAGCCCCAGCATTTT,CASTGDQPQHF
TRBD1,TRBJ2-7,TRBV7-9,.,TGTGCCAGCAGCGAGACAGGGGGCTTCTACGAGCAGTACTTC,CASSETGGFYEQYF
.,TRBJ1-1,TRBV7-9,.,TGTGCCAGCAGCGCCCCCCGGGGAGCTTTCTTT,CASSAPRGAFF
.,TRBJ2-3,TRBV5-6,once,TGTGCCAGCAGTCAGGGGCTTAGCACAGATACGCAGTATTTT,CASSQGLSTDTQYF
TRBD2,TRBJ2-7,TRBV10-2,once,TGCGCCAGCAAGGGGCTAGCGGGAGCGGGGGAGCAGTACTTC,CASKGLAGAGEQYF
.,TRBJ2-5,TRBV5-1,.,TGCGCCAGCAGCCCTAAGGGGAACACCCAAGAGACCCAGTACTTC,CASSPKGNTQETQYF
.,TRBJ2-6,TRBV19,.,TGTGCCAGTACCGCAGGCCTGTCCGGGGCTGGGGCCAACGTCCTGACTTTC,CASTAGLSGAGANVLTF
.,TRBJ2-2,TRBV9,.,TGTGCCAGCAGCGTCCAAAACACCGGGGAGCTGTTTTTT,CASSVQNTGELFF
TRBD2,TRBJ2-4,TRBV30,.,TGTGCCTGGAGTACGCTGGCGGGAGGCGCCCTAGACATTCAGTACTTC,CAWSTLAGGALDIQYF
.,TRBJ2-1,TRBV29-1,.,TGCAGCGTTGAGTGGGGGAACCTATACAATGAGCAGTTCTTC,CSVEWGNLYNEQFF
TRBD1,TRBJ1-2,TRBV30,.,TGTGCCTGGAGCGACGGGACAGGAGAACTTTATGGCTACACCTTC,CAWSDGTGELYGYTF
.,TRBJ2-3,TRBV7-2,.,TGTGCCAGCAGCTTAGCGCGGCTAGCTGCAGATACGCAGTATTTT,CASSLARLAADTQYF
.,TRBJ2-3,TRBV1,.,TGCACCAGCAGCCAACGGCGAGATACGCAGTATTTT,CTSSQRRDTQYF
TRBD1,TRBJ1-1,TRBV4-1,.,TGCGCCAGCAGCCGGGACAGGGGAGAGGCTGAAGCTTTCTTT,CASSRDRGEAEAFF
.,TRBJ2-2,TRBV10-1,.,TGCGCCAGCAGTGAGTCGCCTGGACCCGGAACGGGGACGAACACCGGGGAGCTGTTTTTT,CASSESPGPGTGTNTGELFF
TRBD2,TRBJ2-1,TRBV11-2,.,TGTGCCAGCAGATTGGGACTAGCGGGAGCCGGCGATGAGCAGTTCTTC,CASRLGLAGAGDEQFF
TRBD1,TRBJ2-7,TRBV5-4,.,TGTGCCAGCAGCATGACCGGGACAGGAGTCTACGAGCAGTACTTC,CASSMTGTGVYEQYF
.,TRBJ1-1,TRBV9,once,TGTGCCAGCAGCCCGGGACATATGAACACTGAAGCTTTCTTT,CASSPGHMNTEAFF
.,TRBJ2-3,TRBV9,.,TGTGCCAGCAGCGTAGCTGGGACGGCAGATACGCAGTATTTT,CASSVAGTADTQYF
TRBD2,TRBJ2-3,TRBV9,.,TGTGCCAGCAGCGGCCAACTCACTAGCGGGAGTAGTGATACGCAGTATTTT,CASSGQLTSGSSDTQYF
.,TRBJ1-3,TRBV13,.,TGTGCCAGCAGCTTACCCCAGACAGAATTTGGAAACACCATATATTTT,CASSLPQTEFGNTIYF
TRBD1,TRBJ2-7,TRBV28,.,TGTGCCAGCAGTACCCGGGACAGGGGTGGGCGGGAGCAGTACTTC,CASSTRDRGGREQYF
.,TRBJ1-1,TRBV5-1,once,TGCGCCTCGGGCCGCTCGAACACTGAAGCTTTCTTT,CASGRSNTEAFF
.,TRBJ2-7,TRBV5-5,.,TGTGCCAGCAGCTTGGGTTCGGGCAGAAGGGGCTCCTACGAGCAGTACTTC,CASSLGSGRRGSYEQYF
.,TRBJ2-1,TRBV7-9,.,TGTGCCAGCAGCGGCCGGGCTTACAATGAGCAGTTCTTC,CASSGRAYNEQFF
.,TRBJ1-1,TRBV6-5,.,TGTGCCAGCAGTTACGGTTCGCTGAACACTGAAGCTTTCTTT,CASSYGSLNTEAFF
TRBD2,TRBJ2-5,TRBV5-4,.,TGTGCCAGCAGCCCCAGACTAGCGGGGAAAGAGACCCAGTACTTC,CASSPRLAGKETQYF
.,TRBJ2-7,TRBV4-2,.,TGTGCCAGCAGCCAAGCACCGGCGGGTCCCTACGAGCAGTACTTC,CASSQAPAGPYEQYF
TRBD1,TRBJ1-2,TRBV27,.,TGTGCCAGCAGGCAGACAGGGGATTATGGCTACACCTTC,CASRQTGDYGYTF
.,TRBJ2-1,TRBV2,.,TGTGCCAGCAGCCCAACCGATAGCTGGGACATTAGCAATGAGCAGTTCTTC,CASSPTDSWDISNEQFF
.,TRBJ2-7,TRBV20-1,.,TGCAGTGCTGGTCTGGACGAGCAGTACTTC,CSAGLDEQYF
.,TRBJ2-3,TRBV7-9,.,TGTGCCAGCAGCTTAACGGGAGATACGCAGTATTTT,CASSLTGDTQYF
.,TRBJ2-7,TRBV5-1,.,TGCGCCAGCACCGGGTCGGGACCCTACGAGCAGTACTTC,CASTGSGPYEQYF
.,TRBJ2-7,TRBV5-4,once,TGTGCCAGCAGCTTGGGGACCAGGGCTTCCTACGAGCAGTACTTC,CASSLGTRASYEQYF
TRBD2,TRBJ2-7,TRBV29-1,.,TGCAGCGTTGAATTGACTAGCGGGATTTACGAGCAGTACTTC,CSVELTSGIYEQYF
TRBD2,TRBJ2-7,TRBV14,.,TGTGCCAGCAGCCAAGTGGCGGGAGACCACGAGCAGTACTTC,CASSQVAGDHEQYF
.,TRBJ2-2,TRBV7-9,.,TGTGCCAGCAGCTTGACCGGGGAGCTGTTTTTT,CASSLTGELFF
.,TRBJ1-3,TRBV2,.,TGTGCCAGTACCCCTTTGGGATCTGGAAACACCATATATTTT,CASTPLGSGNTIYF
.,TRBJ2-7,TRBV2,.,TGTGCCAGCAGGGGTCCCCATCCGTACTTC,CASRGPHPYF
.,TRBJ2-7,TRBV27,.,TGTGCCAGCAGTTTATCCAGGGAAGGGTACGAGCAGTACTTC,CASSLSREGYEQYF
.,TRBJ2-1,TRBV11-3,.,TGTGCCAGCAGCCCCAGAGCCAATGAGCAGTTCTTC,CASSPRANEQFF
TRBD1,TRBJ2-7,TRBV25-1,.,TGTGCCAGCAGTGGACCGGGACAGGGGGTGTTCGAGCAGTACTTC,CASSGPGQGVFEQYF